Shown below are 16 T cell receptor beta chains from a single sample sequenced in a study of shared clonotypes between healthy human individuals. Generated by immunoSEQ multiplex PCR, the TCRdb table keeps only in-frame clones and is missing some. The data contain about 480,000 clones, about 75% of them seen just once; the ten biggest clones take up around an eighth. Sequenced: PBMCs. These receptors originate from a woman aged 40 to 50 in good health. Some clones in this sample may be carry-over from other donors' samples.

This rearrangement joins TRBV7-9 to TRBJ2-5, with TRBD2 matching over 13 bases. The CDR3 loop spans 15 amino acids. The V gene's germline CDR1 is SEHNR and CDR2 FQNEAQ (reference sequence). Trimming at V came to 5 bases and at J to 4 bases, leaving 4 bases not matched to a gene. The CDR3 region is CASSLGLAGVETQYF. CDR3 DNA sequence: TGTGCCAGCAGCCTAGGACTAGCGGGAGTAGAGACCCAGTACTTC.

The genes are TRBV28 and TRBJ1-4; D remains ambiguous. The CDR3 has 15 residues. Germline-derived CDR1 and CDR2 are MDHEN and SYDVKM. Trimming shortened V by 4 bases and J by 2 bases, and 11 bases separated the two germline ends. The DNA for the CDR3 is TGTGCCAGCAGTTGGCCCCCGGGGACTAATGAAAAACTGTTTTTT. Translation gives CASSWPPGTNEKLFF.

The V gene is TRBV7-2, the J gene TRBJ2-3, with 9 bases matching TRBD1. J was trimmed by 3 bases and V by 2 bases; bases with no gene match: 12. Germline V CDR1 and CDR2: SGHTA, FQGNSA. The CDR3 sequence is 18 residues long. The CDR3 bases are TGTGCCAGCAGCTTAACGTCTCCTAAGGACAGGGGAACAGATACGCAGTATTTT. Its protein is CASSLTSPKDRGTDTQYF.

As to this clone: Other DNA sequences in this specimen translate into the identical CDR3. CDR3 DNA: TGTGCCAGCAGCTCCGGACTAGCGGCAAACACCGGGGAGCTGTTTTTT. Translating gives CASSSGLAANTGELFF. The gene calls are TRBV7-2 and TRBJ2-2, with 10 bases fitting TRBD2. This CDR3 has 16 residues. The junction had 4 bases not matched to a gene; V was cut back by 4 bases and J by 2 bases. Germline V gene sequence: CDR1 SGHTA, CDR2 FQGNSA.

This chain joins TRBV7-2 and TRBJ2-2; D is unresolved. V was shortened by 3 bases and J by 4 bases, with 15 bases between the two germline ends. Germline CDR1 reads SGHTA; CDR2 reads FQGNSA. This CDR3 has 16 amino acids. DNA for the CDR3: TGTGCCAGCAGCTTGATCCGTCTAGTGAGCACCGGGGAGCTGTTTTTT. Its protein product is CASSLIRLVSTGELFF.

The chain joins TRBV9 to TRBJ2-5, with 14 bases aligning to TRBD2. With the DNA end fitting TRBJ2-7 better, the J assignment may be wrong. Germline values: CDR1 SGDLS, CDR2 YYNGEE. This CDR3 is built from 17 residues. This chain's CDR3 is CASSPKRTSGRSYEQYF. CDR3 bases: TGTGCCAGCAGCCCCAAAAGGACTAGCGGGAGGTCCTACGAGCAGTACTTC.

This clone was seen just once. This chain links TRBV5-1 with TRBJ2-5, with D tentatively TRBD2 (5 bases). V was cut by 4 bases and J by 5 bases, with 21 bases left in between. Per germline, CDR1 SGHRS and CDR2 YFSETQ. The CDR3 length is 16 residues. CDR3 in amino acids: CASSVGILGVGETQYF. In DNA form, the CDR3 reads TGCGCCAGCAGCGTAGGAATACTAGGTGTTGGGGAGACCCAGTACTTC.

The chain is built from TRBV7-9 and TRBJ1-2; 8 nucleotides match TRBD1. The germline CDR1 and CDR2 sequences are SEHNR and FQNEAQ (reference sequence). V was pared by 1 base and J by 6 bases, with 7 bases of the junction left unmatched. CDR3 length: 15 residues. The CDR3 reads CASSLVNQGADGYTF. The CDR3 nucleotides are TGTGCCAGCAGCTTAGTCAACCAGGGGGCGGATGGCTACACCTTC.

The count of this clone is one. This rearrangement joins TRBV6-6 to TRBJ2-3, with D unresolved. This CDR3 has 12 amino acids. V shed 6 bases and J shed 2 bases, with 6 bases lying between them. Germline CDR1 and CDR2: MNHNY and SVGAGI (reference sequence). The CDR3 here is CASRTSTDTQYF. CDR3 bases: TGTGCCAGCAGGACCTCCACAGATACGCAGTATTTT.

This clone appeared a few times. CDR3 amino acids: CASSRGGVRAWGNEQFF. As DNA, the CDR3 is TGTGCCAGCAGCCGGGGAGGAGTCCGAGCGTGGGGCAATGAGCAGTTCTTC. The chain uses TRBV7-2 and TRBJ2-1; D perhaps matches TRBD2 (6 bases). This CDR3 has 17 amino acids. Germline V gene lookup returns CDR1 SGHTA and CDR2 FQGNSA. V was trimmed by 5 bases and J by 6 bases, leaving 23 bases between them.

The chain couples TRBV5-1 to TRBJ1-1, with TRBD1 matching over 9 bases. V shed 2 bases, J shed 5 bases, and the junction held 10 bases outside the gene matches. This CDR3 has 16 amino acids. The germline V gene encodes CDR1 SGHRS and CDR2 YFSETQ. CDR3 sequence (DNA): TGCGCCAGCAGCTTTGGGGCTGGGGGACAGGGTACTGAAGCTTTCTTT. It is translated as CASSFGAGGQGTEAFF.

CDR3 region: CASSMPSHSGANVLTF. The CDR3 coding sequence is TGTGCCAGTAGTATGCCGAGCCACTCTGGGGCCAACGTCCTGACTTTC. V gene TRBV19 combines with J gene TRBJ2-6, with D unclear. The CDR3 sequence is 16 residues long. The germline CDR1 and CDR2 sequences are LNHDA and SQIVND (reference sequence). V dropped 3 bases and J dropped 0 bases, with 9 bases sitting between them.

J is TRBJ1-3 and V is TRBV19, with TRBD1 as a possible D gene (5 bases). Germline CDR1 and CDR2: LNHDA and SQIVND (reference sequence). The CDR3 runs 15 residues. The V end lost 7 bases, the J end lost 0 bases, and 13 bases lay between the germline ends. The CDR3 protein is CASNAWTNSGNTIYF. The CDR3 DNA follows: TGTGCCAGTAACGCTTGGACAAACTCTGGAAACACCATATATTTT.

V gene TRBV19 combines with J gene TRBJ2-1, with 12 bases lining up with TRBD1. The CDR3 contains 14 residues. Germline CDR1 is LNHDA and CDR2 is SQIVND (reference sequence). J was trimmed by 7 bases and V by 3 bases; bases with no gene match: 1. The CDR3 region is CASSMGQGANEQFF. The DNA for the CDR3 is TGTGCCAGTAGTATGGGACAGGGGGCGAATGAGCAGTTCTTC.

This clone showed up just once. This rearrangement joins TRBV7-8 to TRBJ1-4; TRBD1 agrees at 8 bases. CDR1 and CDR2 from the germline V gene are SGHVS and FQNEAQ. V gave up 4 bases and J gave up 8 bases; unmatched junction bases: 3. CDR3 length: 13 residues. The CDR3 protein is CASSSDRAEKLFF. CDR3 sequence (DNA): TGTGCCAGCAGCTCGGACAGGGCGGAAAAACTGTTTTTT.

This sequence joins TRBV5-6 and TRBJ2-3; 7 bases line up with TRBD2. The CDR3 length is 16 residues. V shed 4 bases, J shed 6 bases, and the junction held 14 bases outside the gene matches. Germline lookup yields CDR1 SGHDT and CDR2 YYEEEE. The DNA of the CDR3 is TGTGCCAGCAGCCAGATCTCGCCGGGAGGAGGGGATACGCAGTATTTT. Translated, it gives CASSQISPGGGDTQYF.